This T cell receptor (beta chain) was recorded in a study of T cells in Graves' hyperthyroidism and ophthalmopathy. In the study overall: Peripheral blood was secured at the point of initial diagnosis, before any treatment. Findings and limits, study-wide: Clonotypes that were expanded in thyroid above 0.001 mostly appeared in blood too.

Amplification of TCR beta CDR3 regions used RNA as the template. A first-round RT-PCR of the TCR CDR3 used the HTBI primer set. From the multiplex PCR reads, TCRdb called clonotypes with MiXCR, one entry per CDR3 protein. The sample lists around 520,000 distinct CDR3 sequences; approximately 15% were seen once. Germline values: CDR1 SGDLS, CDR2 YYNGEE. The CDR3 contains 15 residues. V was trimmed by 0 bases and J by 3 bases, leaving 11 bases between them. This clonotype has only a few counts. Its matching antigen is unknown. The receptor's source is a woman under 30 with Graves' hyperthyroidism. The genes are TRBV9 and TRBJ2-3, with D tentatively TRBD1 or TRBD2 (6 bases each). Sequenced input: blood. DNA of the CDR3: TGTGCCAGCAGCGTAGCTAGGGGGGCGACAGATACGCAGTATTTT. It yields the protein CASSVARGATDTQYF.